This TCR beta chain originates from a study of T cell responses to AZD1222 COVID-19 vaccine. Overall study context: Analyses pooled second doses at about 4 or about 12 weeks.

A remark on this clone: Its target is unknown.

Profiling relied on immunoSEQ multiplex PCR, and the TCRdb table lists in-frame clones only, not all of them. The data show roughly 120,000 clones, 90% to 95% seen once. Study-wide results and caveats: Females outnumbered males among donors, who were mostly white British; clonal diversity was possibly underestimated. Repertoire sampling occurred only after the peak T cell response. Epitopes outside B.1.351 and B.1.1.7 mutated regions reportedly drew nearly half of spike TCRs.

This specimen was peripheral blood, taken on day 0 of AZD1222 vaccination. This clonotype was obtained from an adult in good health.

The CDR3 nucleotides read TGCGCCAGCAGCCAAGATATAAGGACAGGGGTTGAAAAACTGTTTTTT. Protein sequence: CASSQDIRTGVEKLFF. V is TRBV4-1 and J is TRBJ1-4; 9 bases map to TRBD1. Germline CDR1 is MGHRA and CDR2 is YSYEKL. This CDR3 has 16 amino acids. The J segment lost 7 bases and the V segment lost 0 bases, leaving 6 bases of the junction unmatched.